One sample yielded the 22 T cell receptor beta chains listed below, sequenced in a study of T cell responses to AZD1222 COVID-19 vaccine (dated by TCRdb to the early 2020s). Receptors were amplified or captured by the immunoSEQ multiplex PCR assay. This is the immuneACCESS table as TCRdb keeps it, with only in-frame sequences that have V and J called. A part of the clones is gone; compared with another copy, unresolved V genes explain less than half, and the rest is unexplained. The sample table holds some 200,000 clones, of which 85% to 95% were seen once. The top ten clones comprise less than 11% of the sample. Interpreted using the paper, the time point label stands for: baseline before first vaccination. The sample consisted of peripheral blood, taken on day 0 of AZD1222 vaccination. These receptors originate from an adult in good health.

The J gene is TRBJ1-1, the V gene TRBV28; no firm D call. Germline V gene data show CDR1 as MDHEN and CDR2 as SYDVKM. The V end was cut by 7 bases, the J end by 4 bases, with 13 bases between. The length of the CDR3 is 13 residues. CDR3 amino acids: CASKGRFGTEAFF. The CDR3 nucleotides are TGTGCCAGCAAGGGCCGTTTCGGCACTGAAGCTTTCTTT.

This clone has only one observation. V gene TRBV30 combines with J gene TRBJ1-1; maybe TRBD1 (6 bases). The CDR3 totals 14 residues. CDR1 GTSNPN and CDR2 SVGIG come from the germline V gene (reference sequence). Trimming shortened V by 3 bases and J by 0 bases, and 11 bases separated the two germline ends. In nucleotides, the CDR3 is TGTGCCTGGAGGCTACAGGGAGTGAACACTGAAGCTTTCTTT. Residues: CAWRLQGVNTEAFF.

The count of this clone is one. The chain joins TRBV24-1 to TRBJ1-2, with TRBD1 matching over 9 bases. This CDR3 comprises 16 residues. V gave up 0 bases and J gave up 4 bases; unmatched junction bases: 5. Germline V CDR1 and CDR2: KGHDR, SFDVKD. CDR3: CATSDLKTGGGYGYTF. For the CDR3, the DNA is TGTGCCACCAGTGATTTGAAGACAGGGGGTGGCTATGGCTACACCTTC.

The rearrangement links TRBV5-6 to TRBJ1-5; D might be TRBD1 (6 bases). V lost 2 bases, J lost 6 bases, and 9 bases lay in between. CDR1 is SGHDT, CDR2 YYEEEE, per germline. The CDR3 sequence is 13 residues long. As DNA, the CDR3 is TGTGCCAGCAGCTTCGGGGGGCGTCAGCCCCAGCATTTT. Protein sequence: CASSFGGRQPQHF.

This clone was detected only once. The genes are TRBV9 and TRBJ1-1; D is ambiguous. From germline, CDR1 is SGDLS and CDR2 YYNGEE. This CDR3 has 14 amino acids. The germline V and J ends were trimmed by 0 bases and 4 bases, with 10 bases remaining between them. This CDR3 reads CASSVGTQSTEAFF. The CDR3 DNA reads as TGTGCCAGCAGCGTAGGGACCCAAAGCACTGAAGCTTTCTTT.

The CDR3 region has the DNA TGTGCCAGCAGCCCAACAGGGCTGGAGGCTTTCTTT. It specifies CASSPTGLEAFF. J is TRBJ1-1 and V is TRBV7-9, with D maybe TRBD1 (6 bases). Trimming took off 5 bases at V and 11 bases at J, with 15 bases between the two ends. Germline V gives CDR1 SEHNR, CDR2 FQNEAQ (reference sequence). The CDR3 is made up of 12 amino acids.

The V call is TRBV27, the J call TRBJ2-7; D unresolved. The V end lost 8 bases, the J end lost 0 bases, and 5 bases lay between the germline ends. The length of the CDR3 is 11 residues. CDR1 is MNHEY and CDR2 is SMNVEV in the germline V gene (reference sequence). Here the CDR3 DNA reads TGTGCCAGCGTCGGCTCCTACGAGCAGTACTTC. This encodes CASVGSYEQYF.

The chain has TRBV28 and TRBJ1-5; 7 bases fit TRBD1. The V gene's germline CDR1 is MDHEN and CDR2 SYDVKM. This CDR3 spans 13 amino acids. Trimming at V came to 5 bases and at J to 7 bases, leaving 5 bases not matched to a gene. The CDR3 loop reads CASSRQGRQPQHF. CDR3 bases: TGTGCCAGCAGTCGACAGGGTCGCCAGCCCCAGCATTTT.

The rearrangement links TRBV19 to TRBJ2-3, with 7 bases that match TRBD2. This CDR3 contains 14 residues. CDR1 is LNHDA and CDR2 is SQIVND in the germline V gene (reference sequence). With 8 bases clipped from V and 2 bases from J, the junction kept 7 bases outside the gene matches. The CDR3 reads CASLAAGDTDTQYF. The DNA of the CDR3 is TGTGCCAGTCTGGCGGCGGGAGACACAGATACGCAGTATTTT.

The chain links TRBV7-2 to TRBJ2-2, with D perhaps given as TRBD1 or TRBD2 (6 bases each). The CDR3 is made up of 17 amino acids. Germline assignment: CDR1 SGHTA and CDR2 FQGNSA. Trimming left V 5 bases short and J 4 bases short, with 20 bases between. This chain's CDR3 is CASSPRGESLFTGELFF. The CDR3 DNA is TGTGCCAGCAGCCCGAGGGGGGAATCTCTTTTCACCGGGGAGCTGTTTTTT. The full variable domain, in which reference TRBV7-2 and TRBJ2-2 provide the parts outside the CDR3, is GAGVSQSPSNKVTEKGKDVELRCDPISGHTALYWYRQSLGQGLEFLIYFQGNSAPDKSGLPSDRFSAERTGGSVSTLTIQRTQQEDSAVYLCASSPRGESLFTGELFFGEGSRLTVL.

Of note for this clone: An end of the junction does not agree with germline; a read error may underlie this. CDR3 residues: CASSHSVGRGTEAFF. The CDR3 DNA reads TGTGCCAGCAGTCACTCTGTGGGCCGCGGCACTGAAGCTTTCTTT. The chain combines TRBV6-5 with TRBJ1-1; D call uncertain. Germline CDR1 is MNHEY and CDR2 is SVGAGI. The CDR3 runs 15 residues.

The chain couples TRBV5-8 to TRBJ2-7, with D possibly matching TRBD2 (6 bases). The CDR3 has 15 amino acids. Looked up from germline, CDR1 is SGHTS and CDR2 is YDEGEE. V gave up 6 bases and J gave up 0 bases, with 16 bases separating them. CDR3 protein: CASIPGGMSSYEQYF. The CDR3 nucleotides read TGTGCCAGCATCCCCGGCGGGATGAGCTCCTACGAGCAGTACTTC.

This sequence joins TRBV3-1 (or the pseudogene TRBV3-2) and TRBJ1-2; 10 bases map to TRBD1. The CDR3 spans 16 residues. The V segment lost 1 base and the J segment 7 bases; nucleotides outside the gene matches: 9. Germline V gene data show CDR1 as LGHDT and CDR2 as YNNKEL (reference sequence). CDR3 in DNA: TGTGCCAGCAGCCAAGCATGGGACAGGGGATTGGGTGGCTACACCTTC. Its protein product is CASSQAWDRGLGGYTF.

The V gene is TRBV29-1, the J gene TRBJ2-2; TRBD2 aligns across 10 bases. V shed 0 bases, J shed 3 bases, and the junction held 10 bases outside the gene matches. The CDR3 has 18 amino acids. CDR1 and CDR2 (germline): SQVTM, ANQGSEA. CDR3 DNA sequence: TGCAGCGTTGAAGATCTTCGGCCTAGCGGGGGTGACACCGGGGAGCTGTTTTTT. Protein product: CSVEDLRPSGGDTGELFF.

The V call is TRBV19, the J call TRBJ1-2; perhaps TRBD1 as D (5 bases). The CDR3 loop spans 14 amino acids. V was shortened by 5 bases and J by 2 bases, with 12 bases between the two germline ends. Germline-derived CDR1 and CDR2 are LNHDA and SQIVND (reference sequence). CDR3 sequence: CASSSYQGNYGYTF. The CDR3 DNA reads as TGTGCCAGTAGTTCCTATCAGGGAAACTATGGCTACACCTTC. Full variable domain (missing parts from reference TRBV19 and TRBJ1-2): DGGITQSPKYLFRKEGQNVTLSCEQNLNHDAMYWYRQDPGQGLRLIYYSQIVNDFQKGDIAEGYSVSREKKESFPLTVTSAQKNPTAFYLCASSSYQGNYGYTFGSGTRLTVV.

The chain is built from TRBV6-1 and TRBJ2-5; the match to TRBD2 covers 11 bases. This CDR3 is built from 16 residues. The germline V gene encodes CDR1 MNHNS and CDR2 SASEGT. Losses at the gene ends were 0 bases for V and 2 bases for J; bases not matched to a gene: 2. The CDR3 loop reads CASSEARTSGQETQYF. The CDR3 DNA follows: TGTGCCAGCAGTGAAGCGAGGACTAGCGGGCAAGAGACCCAGTACTTC.

The chain carries TRBV30 and TRBJ1-3; D is perhaps TRBD1 (6 bases). The germline V and J ends were trimmed by 2 bases and 9 bases, with 11 bases remaining between them. The germline V gene has CDR1 GTSNPN and CDR2 SVGIG (reference sequence). The CDR3 is 12 residues long. The CDR3 region is CAWSTSTGTIYF. The CDR3 nucleotides read TGTGCCTGGAGTACCTCGACAGGCACCATATATTTT.

The chain couples TRBV29-1 to TRBJ1-2, with D hard to call. Trimming removed 3 bases at V and 9 bases at J, with 8 bases between. CDR1 is SQVTM, CDR2 ANQGSEA, per germline. The CDR3 length is 10 residues. For the CDR3, the DNA is TGCAGCGTTGACGAGCAGCGCTACACCTTC. It translates to CSVDEQRYTF.

V and J are TRBV4-3 and TRBJ2-5, with 9 bases matching TRBD1. The CDR3 totals 16 residues. Germline V gives CDR1 LGHNA, CDR2 YSLEER. J lost 3 bases, V lost 2 bases, and 7 bases had no gene match. The CDR3 is CASSQSPGQGEETQYF. The DNA for the CDR3 is TGCGCCAGCAGCCAATCTCCGGGACAGGGCGAAGAGACCCAGTACTTC.

This sequence joins TRBV5-6 and TRBJ2-1; perhaps TRBD2 as D (6 bases). Trimming pared 6 bases from V and 2 bases from J, leaving 12 bases between. There are 14 residues in the CDR3. Per the germline V gene, CDR1 is SGHDT and CDR2 is YYEEEE. The CDR3, as DNA: TGTGCCAGCACTGGGGGGTACCCCTACAATGAGCAGTTCTTC. Its protein is CASTGGYPYNEQFF.

This clone was seen repeatedly, ten times or more. J is TRBJ1-1 and V is TRBV4-3, with 9 nucleotides matching TRBD1. The V and J ends lost 5 bases and 7 bases, in that order; junction bases with no gene match: 11. Germline CDR1 reads LGHNA; CDR2 reads YSLEER. This CDR3 has 15 residues. CDR3 protein: CASSFRDRESGEAFF. The CDR3 nucleotides read TGCGCCAGCAGCTTCCGGGACAGGGAGAGTGGTGAAGCTTTCTTT.

This clone showed up just a few times. CDR3 nucleotide sequence: TGTGCCAGCACCCTAGACAGCTATGGCTACACCTTC. Translating gives CASTLDSYGYTF. The chain links TRBV6-5 to TRBJ1-2; TRBD1 might be the D (5 bases). The germline V and J ends were trimmed by 7 bases and 4 bases, with 10 bases remaining between them. There are 12 residues in the CDR3. Germline-derived CDR1 and CDR2 are MNHEY and SVGAGI.